This TCR beta chain comes out of a study of OX40 agonist ivuxolimab in advanced cancers. This table comes from immunoSEQ multiplex PCR, and its TCRdb copy is limited to in-frame clones, with some not included. The sample lists around 74,000 clones, approximately 83% occurring once. Findings and caveats of the study: Expanded clones were, on average, more numerous among CD8+ T cells than CD4+.

To note about this clone: Its antigen remains unidentified.

This clonotype was obtained from an adult with an advanced solid tumor such as melanoma, head and neck, liver or kidney cancer. Here the sequenced sample was CD4+ or CD8+ T cells sorted from blood, taken in a trial of the OX40 agonist ivuxolimab.

DNA of the CDR3: TGTGCCAGCAGCCGCAGCGGGAGCCCCGATACGCAGTATTTT. Protein sequence: CASSRSGSPDTQYF. This sequence joins TRBV7-2 and TRBJ2-3; 8 bases agree with TRBD2. The CDR3 totals 14 residues. Germline assignment: CDR1 SGHTA and CDR2 FQGNSA. The V and J ends lost 5 bases and 6 bases, in that order; junction bases with no gene match: 7.